These T cell receptor beta chains were read from a single sample in a study of cytomegalovirus exposure and HLA in healthy donors. Generated by immunoSEQ multiplex PCR, the TCRdb table keeps only in-frame clones and is missing some. In the table there are 180,000 or so clones, around three quarters of which are singletons. The sequencing sample was made of PBMCs. The origin of the receptors is a woman in her 30s in good health and CMV-seropositive. Each CDR3 is given with its conserved first and last residue. The order of the fields is V gene, J gene, clone size, CDR3 length, D gene, CDR3 protein, CDR3 DNA. D genes are given only for firm matches. Expanded clones are given a class, and other clones once, few, many or no size at all.

V: TRBV7-6; J: TRBJ2-7; size: -; length: 13; D: -; CDR3: CASSLAVTNEQYF; DNA: TGTGCCAGCAGCTTAGCGGTTACTAACGAGCAGTACTTC
V: TRBV18; J: TRBJ2-5; size: -; length: 15; D: -; CDR3: CASSPLTPPTETQYF; DNA: TGTGCCAGCTCACCGCTGACACCCCCTACGGAGACCCAGTACTTC
V: TRBV9; J: TRBJ1-6; size: -; length: 16; D: -; CDR3: CASSSAGREENSPLHF; DNA: TGTGCCAGCAGCTCCGCCGGGAGGGAAGAGAATTCACCCCTCCACTTT
V: TRBV7-8; J: TRBJ1-6; size: few; length: 14; D: -; CDR3: CASSLEGPHSPLHF; DNA: TGTGCCAGCAGCTTAGAGGGGCCCCATTCACCCCTCCACTTT
V: TRBV5-1; J: TRBJ1-1; size: once; length: 14; D: -; CDR3: CASSLSGSRDEAFF; DNA: TGCGCCAGCAGCTTGAGCGGGTCACGAGATGAAGCTTTCTTT
V: TRBV4-1; J: TRBJ1-4; size: -; length: 16; D: -; CDR3: CASSQDWSRGDEKLFF; DNA: TGCGCCAGCAGCCAAGATTGGTCCAGGGGTGATGAAAAACTGTTTTTT
V: TRBV10-1; J: TRBJ1-3; size: -; length: 15; D: -; CDR3: CASSGAGTVGNTIYF; DNA: TGCGCCAGCAGTGGAGCCGGAACAGTAGGAAACACCATATATTTT
V: TRBV5-1; J: TRBJ1-1; size: -; length: 16; D: TRBD1; CDR3: CASSLPRTGGVTEAFF; DNA: TGCGCCAGCAGCTTGCCCCGGACAGGGGGGGTCACTGAAGCTTTCTTT
V: TRBV6-5; J: TRBJ1-1; size: few; length: 15; D: -; CDR3: CASSFGAGGNTEAFF; DNA: TGTGCCAGCAGTTTTGGTGCCGGGGGAAACACTGAAGCTTTCTTT
V: TRBV9; J: TRBJ2-1; size: -; length: 15; D: -; CDR3: CASSTGPSSYNEQFF; DNA: TGTGCCAGCAGCACAGGGCCTAGCTCCTACAATGAGCAGTTCTTC
V: TRBV15; J: TRBJ2-6; size: -; length: 15; D: -; CDR3: CATSRIAAGANVLTF; DNA: TGTGCCACCAGCAGAATAGCAGCCGGGGCCAACGTCCTGACTTTC
V: TRBV9; J: TRBJ1-4; size: -; length: 15; D: TRBD1; CDR3: CASSVFGTENEKLFF; DNA: TGTGCCAGCAGCGTATTTGGGACAGAGAATGAAAAACTGTTTTTT
V: TRBV4-3; J: TRBJ1-4; size: -; length: 16; D: -; CDR3: CASSRKHGEPNEKLFF; DNA: TGCGCCAGCAGCCGAAAGCATGGGGAGCCTAATGAAAAACTGTTTTTT
V: TRBV7-2; J: TRBJ1-5; size: -; length: 15; D: -; CDR3: CASSSAGGSSQPQHF; DNA: TGTGCCAGCAGCTCAGCCGGGGGTTCTAGTCAGCCCCAGCATTTT
V: TRBV11-2; J: TRBJ1-6; size: -; length: 16; D: TRBD1; CDR3: CASSFGVTGNNSPLHF; DNA: TGTGCCAGCAGCTTTGGTGTGACAGGGAATAATTCACCCCTCCACTTT
V: TRBV5-4; J: TRBJ2-1; size: -; length: 14; D: TRBD1; CDR3: CASSTGTGLLEQFF; DNA: TGTGCCAGCAGCACCGGGACAGGGTTGCTCGAGCAGTTCTTC
V: TRBV4-1; J: TRBJ2-3; size: -; length: 16; D: TRBD1; CDR3: CASSHLDRGGTDTQYF; DNA: TGCGCCAGCAGCCACTTAGACAGGGGGGGGACGGATACGCAGTATTTT
V: TRBV5-1; J: TRBJ2-1; size: -; length: 16; D: TRBD2; CDR3: CASSLGEGGSYNEQFF; DNA: TGCGCCAGCAGCTTGGGGGAGGGAGGGTCCTACAATGAGCAGTTCTTC
V: TRBV7-2; J: TRBJ2-7; size: -; length: 14; D: -; CDR3: CASSPGYRSYEQYF; DNA: TGTGCCAGCAGCCCAGGGTACCGATCCTACGAGCAGTACTTC
V: TRBV7-2; J: TRBJ2-1; size: -; length: 13; D: -; CDR3: CASSRGREDEQFF; DNA: TGTGCCAGCAGTAGGGGCAGGGAGGACGAGCAGTTCTTC
V: TRBV7-2; J: TRBJ2-7; size: -; length: 19; D: TRBD2; CDR3: CASSLRRGRGLAGEGEQYF; DNA: TGTGCCAGCAGCTTAAGACGGGGCAGGGGCCTAGCGGGAGAGGGCGAGCAGTACTTC
V: TRBV28; J: TRBJ2-5; size: -; length: 14; D: TRBD1; CDR3: CASSFTGASETQYF; DNA: TGTGCCAGCAGTTTTACAGGGGCCTCAGAGACCCAGTACTTC
V: TRBV5-5; J: TRBJ2-5; size: -; length: 14; D: TRBD1; CDR3: CASSRYQGEETQYF; DNA: TGTGCCAGCAGCCGTTATCAGGGGGAAGAGACCCAGTACTTC
V: TRBV10-3; J: TRBJ2-7; size: -; length: 13; D: -; CDR3: CAISKPPSYEQYF; DNA: TGTGCCATCAGCAAGCCCCCATCCTACGAGCAGTACTTC
V: TRBV2; J: TRBJ1-1; size: -; length: 14; D: -; CDR3: CASTGALRGTEAFF; DNA: TGTGCCAGCACAGGGGCCCTCCGCGGGACTGAAGCTTTCTTT
V: TRBV7-2; J: TRBJ2-1; size: -; length: 16; D: -; CDR3: CASSLWGQGLGDEQFF; DNA: TGTGCCAGCAGCTTGTGGGGGCAGGGTCTAGGCGATGAGCAGTTCTTC
V: TRBV5-5; J: TRBJ2-1; size: once; length: 14; D: -; CDR3: CASSEGWRYNEQFF; DNA: TGTGCCAGCAGCGAGGGCTGGCGATACAATGAGCAGTTCTTC
V: TRBV21-1; J: TRBJ2-7; size: -; length: 13; D: -; CDR3: CASSSVSSYEQYF; DNA: TGTGCCAGCAGTTCCGTCAGCTCCTACGAGCAGTACTTC
V: TRBV7-8; J: TRBJ1-1; size: few; length: 15; D: TRBD1; CDR3: CASSSHRGMNTEAFF; DNA: TGTGCCAGCAGTTCCCACAGGGGCATGAACACTGAAGCTTTCTTT
V: TRBV5-5; J: TRBJ1-4; size: -; length: 13; D: TRBD1; CDR3: CASSSQGAGKLFF; DNA: TGTGCCAGCAGTTCACAGGGGGCGGGTAAACTGTTTTTT
V: TRBV30; J: TRBJ2-5; size: -; length: 16; D: TRBD2; CDR3: CAWRRLAGMYQETQYF; DNA: TGTGCCTGGAGACGACTAGCGGGGATGTACCAAGAGACCCAGTACTTC
V: TRBV27; J: TRBJ2-1; size: -; length: 15; D: TRBD2; CDR3: CASSVSGLGADEQFF; DNA: TGTGCCAGCAGTGTTTCAGGACTAGGGGCCGATGAGCAGTTCTTC
V: TRBV5-1; J: TRBJ1-1; size: -; length: 13; D: TRBD1; CDR3: CASSSNGQGVAFF; DNA: TGCGCCAGCAGCTCGAACGGACAGGGCGTAGCTTTCTTT
V: TRBV18; J: TRBJ1-3; size: -; length: 15; D: -; CDR3: CASSTESGAKYTIYF; DNA: TGTGCCAGCTCCACCGAGTCAGGGGCGAAGTACACCATATATTTT
V: TRBV30; J: TRBJ1-2; size: once; length: 14; D: -; CDR3: CAWSVVHYGYGYTF; DNA: TGTGCCTGGAGTGTAGTGCATTACGGCTATGGCTACACCTTC
V: TRBV5-1; J: TRBJ1-2; size: -; length: 14; D: TRBD1; CDR3: CASSFDRANYGYTF; DNA: TGCGCCAGCAGCTTCGACAGGGCTAACTATGGCTACACCTTC
V: TRBV2; J: TRBJ1-5; size: -; length: 17; D: TRBD1; CDR3: CASRAGQGIGGSEPQHF; DNA: TGTGCCAGCCGAGCTGGACAGGGGATCGGGGGGTCGGAGCCCCAGCATTTT
V: TRBV4-1; J: TRBJ1-5; size: -; length: 12; D: -; CDR3: CASSQDRQPQHF; DNA: TGCGCCAGCAGCCAAGACAGGCAGCCCCAGCATTTT
V: TRBV30; J: TRBJ1-4; size: -; length: 14; D: TRBD1; CDR3: CATTSGGTNEKLFF; DNA: TGTGCCACAACATCAGGGGGTACTAATGAAAAACTGTTTTTT
V: TRBV5-4; J: TRBJ2-7; size: -; length: 17; D: -; CDR3: CASSLAVKQGSGYEQYF; DNA: TGTGCCAGCAGCTTGGCCGTCAAACAGGGATCCGGGTACGAGCAGTACTTC
V: TRBV5-1; J: TRBJ1-6; size: once; length: 15; D: TRBD1; CDR3: CASSAGQAYNSPLHF; DNA: TGCGCCAGCAGCGCGGGACAGGCGTATAATTCACCCCTCCACTTT
V: TRBV10-3; J: TRBJ1-1; size: -; length: 12; D: -; CDR3: CAISAMNTEAFF; DNA: TGTGCCATCAGCGCTATGAACACTGAAGCTTTCTTT
V: TRBV5-6; J: TRBJ2-3; size: -; length: 15; D: TRBD1; CDR3: CASSLATGWPDTQYF; DNA: TGTGCCAGCAGCTTGGCGACAGGGTGGCCAGATACGCAGTATTTT
V: TRBV5-6; J: TRBJ2-7; size: -; length: 14; D: TRBD2; CDR3: CASRPTGGSYEQYF; DNA: TGTGCCAGCAGACCGACGGGGGGAAGCTACGAGCAGTACTTC
V: TRBV7-8; J: TRBJ1-1; size: -; length: 13; D: -; CDR3: CASSLGILTEAFF; DNA: TGTGCCAGCAGCTTGGGCATTCTGACTGAAGCTTTCTTT
V: TRBV9; J: TRBJ2-7; size: few; length: 16; D: TRBD1; CDR3: CASSQGTGGTSHEQYF; DNA: TGTGCCAGCAGCCAAGGGACAGGGGGTACCTCACACGAGCAGTACTTC
V: TRBV21-1; J: TRBJ1-1; size: once; length: 14; D: -; CDR3: CASSKGQLNTEAFF; DNA: TGTGCCAGCAGCAAAGGACAGCTGAACACTGAAGCTTTCTTT
V: TRBV18; J: TRBJ1-1; size: -; length: 16; D: -; CDR3: CASSPRQGRTNTEAFF; DNA: TGTGCCAGCTCGCCCAGGCAGGGTCGGACGAACACTGAAGCTTTCTTT